The TCR beta chain under discussion was sequenced for a study of blood T cell repertoires in COVID-19. Study in general: T cells, B-cell-depleted T cells, or PBMCs provided the cDNA or gDNA that served as material.

Per the authors' pipeline: Estimates of nucleated cell counts were drawn from the amplification of reference gene primers. Libraries were prepared by immunoSEQ multiplex PCR; TCRdb keeps only in-frame clonotypes and omits some of them. V and J calls plus clone size are reproduced from that table; the DNA served to infer D and trimming. The sample carries 130,000 to 150,000 clones, 80% to 85% recorded once. The CDR3 sequence is 15 residues long. V dropped 6 bases and J dropped 5; count of bases not matched to a gene: 10. Germline V lookup: CDR1 MNHEY, CDR2 SVGAGI. In this sample, this clone turned up once.

The chain combines TRBV6-5 with TRBJ1-1; 9 bases are a match to TRBD1. The clonotype originates from a human donor in a cohort sampled during active COVID-19. The sequencing input was peripheral blood. The CDR3 is CASRTGTGFGTEAFF. The CDR3 DNA reads as TGTGCCAGCAGAACCGGGACAGGGTTTGGAACTGAAGCTTTCTTT.